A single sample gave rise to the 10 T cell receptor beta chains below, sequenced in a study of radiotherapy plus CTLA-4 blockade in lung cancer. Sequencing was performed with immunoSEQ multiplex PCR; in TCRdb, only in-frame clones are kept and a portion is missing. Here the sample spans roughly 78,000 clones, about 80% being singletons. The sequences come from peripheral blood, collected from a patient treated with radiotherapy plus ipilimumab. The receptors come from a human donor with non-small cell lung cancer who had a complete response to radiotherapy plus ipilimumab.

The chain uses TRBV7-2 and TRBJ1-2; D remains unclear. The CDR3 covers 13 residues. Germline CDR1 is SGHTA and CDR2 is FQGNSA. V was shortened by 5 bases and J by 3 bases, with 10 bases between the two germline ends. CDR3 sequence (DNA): TGTGCCAGCAGCCCCGGCCGTTACTATGGCTACACCTTC. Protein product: CASSPGRYYGYTF.

The CDR3 is CASSWGQGYYGYTF. The CDR3 DNA reads as TGTGCCAGCAGTTGGGGACAGGGCTACTATGGCTACACCTTC. The V and J genes are TRBV6-1 and TRBJ1-2; 9 nucleotides line up with TRBD1. The CDR3 covers 14 residues. The V gene's germline CDR1 is MNHNS and CDR2 SASEGT. V gave up 5 bases and J gave up 3 bases; unmatched junction bases: 4.

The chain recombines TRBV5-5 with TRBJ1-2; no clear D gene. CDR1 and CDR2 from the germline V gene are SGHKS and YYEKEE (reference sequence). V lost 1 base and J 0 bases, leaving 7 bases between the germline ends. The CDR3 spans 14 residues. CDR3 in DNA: TGTGCCAGCAGCTTGACCAGGTCTAACTATGGCTACACCTTC. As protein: CASSLTRSNYGYTF.

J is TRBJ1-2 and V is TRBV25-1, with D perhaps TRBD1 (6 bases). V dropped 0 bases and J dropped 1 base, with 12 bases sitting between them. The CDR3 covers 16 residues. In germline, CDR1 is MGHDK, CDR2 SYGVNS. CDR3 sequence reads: CASSEYGRGGNYGYTF. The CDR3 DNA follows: TGTGCCAGCAGTGAATATGGCAGGGGAGGTAACTATGGCTACACCTTC.

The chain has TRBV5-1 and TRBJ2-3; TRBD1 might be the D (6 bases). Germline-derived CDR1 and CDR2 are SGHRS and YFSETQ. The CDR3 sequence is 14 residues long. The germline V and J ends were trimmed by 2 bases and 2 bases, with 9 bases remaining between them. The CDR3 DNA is TGCGCCAGCAGCTTTACAGGGTACACAGATACGCAGTATTTT. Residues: CASSFTGYTDTQYF.

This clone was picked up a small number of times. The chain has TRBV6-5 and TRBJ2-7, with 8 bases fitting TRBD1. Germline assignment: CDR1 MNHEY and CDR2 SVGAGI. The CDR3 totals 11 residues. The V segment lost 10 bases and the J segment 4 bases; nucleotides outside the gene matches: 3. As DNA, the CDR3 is TGTGCCACAGGACAGGGTTACGAGCAGTACGTC. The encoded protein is CATGQGYEQYV.

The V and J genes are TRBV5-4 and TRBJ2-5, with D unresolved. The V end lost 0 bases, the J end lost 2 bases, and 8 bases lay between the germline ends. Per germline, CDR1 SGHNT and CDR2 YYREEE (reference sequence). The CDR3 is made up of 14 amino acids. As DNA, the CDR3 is TGTGCCAGCAGCTTGGTGGAGAGACAAGAGACCCAGTACTTC. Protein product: CASSLVERQETQYF.

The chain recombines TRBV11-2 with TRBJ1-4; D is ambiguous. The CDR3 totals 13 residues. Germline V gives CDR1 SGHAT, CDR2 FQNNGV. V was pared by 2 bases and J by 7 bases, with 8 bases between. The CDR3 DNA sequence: TGTGCCAGCAGCTTACAGATCGGTGAAAAACTGTTTTTT. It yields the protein CASSLQIGEKLFF.

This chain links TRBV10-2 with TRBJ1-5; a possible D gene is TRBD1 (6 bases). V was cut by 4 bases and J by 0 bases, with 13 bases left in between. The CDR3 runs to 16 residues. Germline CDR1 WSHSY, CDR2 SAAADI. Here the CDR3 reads CASSAGTGFSNQPQHF. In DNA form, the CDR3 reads TGCGCCAGCAGTGCTGGTACAGGGTTTAGCAATCAGCCCCAGCATTTT.

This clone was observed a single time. CDR3 coding DNA: TGTGCCAGCAGCTTAGACGGGGGGGCGGGCACTGAAGCTTTCTTT. Its protein is CASSLDGGAGTEAFF. The chain links TRBV11-2 to TRBJ1-1; D possibly corresponds to TRBD1 (6 bases). The CDR3 covers 15 residues. CDR1 is SGHAT and CDR2 is FQNNGV in the germline V gene. Trimming took off 0 bases at V and 4 bases at J, with 12 bases between the two ends.